This T cell receptor (beta chain) was sequenced during a study of blood T cell repertoires in COVID-19. Overall study context: PBMCs, B-cell-depleted T cells, or T cells were the source of the cDNA or gDNA that made up the material.

Original analysis: Amplification with reference gene primers provided the estimates of nucleated cell counts. The protocol was immunoSEQ multiplex PCR, while the TCRdb copy is restricted to in-frame clones and leaves out a portion. V, J and clone size are those of that table, while D and trimming were read from the DNA. The sample carries about 150,000 clones, roughly 91% recorded once. This CDR3 has 14 residues. The V segment lost 6 bases and the J segment 5 bases; nucleotides outside the gene matches: 6. The V gene's germline CDR1 is MNHEY and CDR2 SMNVEV (reference sequence). This TCR came from a man aged 55-75 years with active or convalescent COVID-19. The sample taken for sequencing was peripheral blood. The chain couples TRBV27 to TRBJ1-1; TRBD1 matches at 10 bases. CDR3 in amino acids: CASRPDRGRTEAFF. The DNA for the CDR3 is TGTGCCAGCAGGCCGGACAGGGGGAGGACTGAAGCTTTCTTT.